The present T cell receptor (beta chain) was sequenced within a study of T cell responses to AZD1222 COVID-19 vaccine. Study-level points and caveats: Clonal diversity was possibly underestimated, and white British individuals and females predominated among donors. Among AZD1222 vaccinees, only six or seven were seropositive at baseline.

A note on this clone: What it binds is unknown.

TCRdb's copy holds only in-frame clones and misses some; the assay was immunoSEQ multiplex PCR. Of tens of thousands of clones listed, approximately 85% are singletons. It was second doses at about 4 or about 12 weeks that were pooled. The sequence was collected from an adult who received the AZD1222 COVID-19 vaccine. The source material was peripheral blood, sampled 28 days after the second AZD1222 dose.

This CDR3 reads CASSQGTDNEQFF. In DNA, the CDR3 is TGTGCCAGCAGCCAAGGGACAGACAATGAGCAGTTCTTC. The genes are TRBV3-1 (or the pseudogene TRBV3-2) and TRBJ2-1; D may be TRBD1 (6 bases). CDR3 length: 13 residues. Germline-derived CDR1 and CDR2 are LGHDT and YNNKEL (reference sequence). Trimming removed 1 base at V and 5 bases at J, with 6 bases between.